This T cell receptor beta chain was retrieved from a study of CD8 T cells in ankylosing spondylitis. Study-wide results and caveats: Matched synovial fluid from ankylosing spondylitis patients was reported to be enriched for disease-linked clones. Roughly eight highly homologous variants formed a TCR beta motif that appeared characteristic of ankylosing spondylitis blood.

It was by quantitative 5'-RACE with molecular barcodes that TCR beta libraries were made. TCRdb reanalysed the 5' RACE reads using MiXCR and keeps one entry per CDR3 protein. The table shows about 250,000 distinct CDR3 sequences, with 20% to 30% occurring only once. Per germline, CDR1 DFQATT and CDR2 SNEGSKA (reference sequence). The CDR3 spans 13 residues. The V end was cut by 1 base, the J end by 8 bases, with 11 bases between. This clonotype was seen only a few times. No antigen is known for it. Sample: blood, either unsorted or a sorted T cell fraction (not recorded which). V and J are TRBV20-1 and TRBJ2-2, with D perhaps TRBD1 (5 bases). The TCR was taken from a male donor with ankylosing spondylitis or in good health (not recorded which). CDR3 amino acids: CSARVQGLGELFF. CDR3 nucleotide sequence: TGCAGTGCTAGAGTCCAGGGCTTGGGGGAGCTGTTTTTT.